The sequence of this TCR beta chain was determined in a study of T cells in pancreatic ductal adenocarcinoma. Study observations and caveats: Compared with tumor, blood showed more total productive templates and around 8-fold more clonotypes.

Selected pancreatic ductal adenocarcinoma patients had undergone surgery without neoadjuvant therapy. For this clone: No antigen is known for it.

There are 13 residues in the CDR3. Trimming at V came to 2 bases and at J to 5 bases, leaving 3 bases not matched to a gene. Germline V CDR1 and CDR2: SEHNR, FQNEAQ (reference sequence). Here immunoSEQ multiplex PCR was the method, and the copy in TCRdb shows in-frame clones only, minus some. The table has some 2,300 clones, roughly 84% seen once. This clonotype originated in a human donor with pancreatic ductal adenocarcinoma. The chain joins TRBV7-9 to TRBJ2-7; 7 bases line up with TRBD2. The sample was pancreatic tumor tissue. CDR3 nucleotide sequence: TGTGCCAGCAGCTTATTAGCGGGCGACGAGCAGTACTTC. The encoded protein is CASSLLAGDEQYF.